These 14 T cell receptor beta chains came from one sample sequenced in a study of T cell responses to AZD1222 COVID-19 vaccine. Sequenced by immunoSEQ multiplex PCR; TCRdb stores in-frame clones only, minus some. The table has fewer than 150,000 clones, about 93% seen once; the top ten hold 6% to 7%. The sequencing used peripheral blood, collected 28 days after the second AZD1222 dose. The receptors stem from an adult who received the AZD1222 COVID-19 vaccine.

The chain is built from TRBV5-5 and TRBJ2-3; weak D call: TRBD1 (5 bases). The germline V and J ends were trimmed by 0 bases and 3 bases, with 11 bases remaining between them. Germline V CDR1 and CDR2: SGHKS, YYEKEE (reference sequence). The CDR3 sequence is 15 residues long. The CDR3 region has the DNA TGTGCCAGCAGCTTGGAGAACAGGCTGACAGATACGCAGTATTTT. It yields the protein CASSLENRLTDTQYF.

The rearrangement uses TRBV7-9 and TRBJ1-2; no definite D call. This CDR3 spans 15 amino acids. Trimming removed 3 bases at V and 4 bases at J, with 15 bases between. Germline loops: CDR1 SEHNR, CDR2 FQNEAQ (reference sequence). DNA of the CDR3: TGTGCCAGCAGCTTCTCCAACGAGGCCGGCTATGGCTACACCTTC. This sequence encodes CASSFSNEAGYGYTF.

The chain combines TRBV10-2 with TRBJ2-1, with 9 bases aligning to TRBD2. V shed 4 bases and J 0 bases; nucleotides not matched to a gene: 10. The germline V gene has CDR1 WSHSY and CDR2 SAAADI. This CDR3 contains 18 residues. The CDR3 spells CASSAGLAGTSSYNEQFF. The CDR3 DNA reads TGCGCCAGCAGTGCGGGGCTAGCGGGGACCAGCTCCTACAATGAGCAGTTCTTC.

The chain recombines TRBV30 with TRBJ2-2; D uncertain. Germline V gene lookup returns CDR1 GTSNPN and CDR2 SVGIG (reference sequence). Deletions cut 2 bases from V and 5 bases from J, with 9 bases between. The CDR3 is 13 amino acids. DNA of the CDR3: TGTGCCTGGAGTTTCGGGTCTACCGGGGAGCTGTTTTTT. This encodes CAWSFGSTGELFF.

This chain links TRBV7-9 with TRBJ1-3; 7 bases line up with TRBD1. Germline CDR1 and CDR2: SEHNR and FQNEAQ (reference sequence). This CDR3 region has 13 residues. The junction had 4 bases not matched to a gene; V was cut back by 5 bases and J by 6 bases. In DNA, the CDR3 is TGTGCCAGCAGCGGGACAGCCTTAAACACCATATATTTT. Its translation is CASSGTALNTIYF.

The chain employs TRBV12-3 or TRBV12-4 and TRBJ1-1; D might be TRBD1 (5 bases). The V end was cut by 6 bases, the J end by 5 bases, with 13 bases between. The CDR3 runs 13 residues. The CDR3 DNA reads as TGTGCCAGCAGCGGGACCGCGGAGACTGAAGCTTTCTTT. Translating gives CASSGTAETEAFF.

The rearrangement joins TRBV7-2 to TRBJ1-1; tentatively, D is TRBD1 (6 bases). CDR1 is SGHTA and CDR2 is FQGNSA in the germline V gene. The V and J ends lost 2 bases and 0 bases respectively, with 10 bases between them. The CDR3 spans 15 residues. The CDR3 bases are TGTGCCAGCAGCTTACGACAGGCGGTGAACACTGAAGCTTTCTTT. The encoded protein is CASSLRQAVNTEAFF.

Details on this clone: The sample carries other DNA sequences with the same CDR3. The rearrangement uses TRBV6-1 and TRBJ1-5; no firm D call. In germline, CDR1 is MNHNS, CDR2 SASEGT. The CDR3 length is 15 residues. V lost 0 bases to trimming and J lost 0 bases, with 6 bases between them. As DNA, the CDR3 is TGTGCCAGCAGTGAAGCTGGGTATAGCAATCAGCCCCAGCATTTT. This sequence encodes CASSEAGYSNQPQHF.

The J gene is TRBJ2-7, the V gene TRBV13, with TRBD1 matching over 10 bases. V shed 0 bases, J shed 3 bases, and the junction held 11 bases outside the gene matches. There are 18 residues in the CDR3. Germline CDR1 is PRHDT and CDR2 is FYEKMQ (reference sequence). For the CDR3, the DNA is TGTGCCAGCAGCTTAGGGAGTAGGGACAGGGGAAATCGCTACGAGCAGTACTTC. This encodes CASSLGSRDRGNRYEQYF. Based on the CDR3 plus reference TRBV13 and TRBJ2-7, the full variable domain is AAGVIQSPRHLIKEKRETATLKCYPIPRHDTVYWYQQGPGQDPQFLISFYEKMQSDKGSIPDRFSAQQFSDYHSELNMSSLELGDSALYFCASSLGSRDRGNRYEQYFGPGTRLTVT.

The chain joins TRBV20-1 to TRBJ2-5, with D unresolved. V lost 2 bases, J lost 5 bases, and 6 bases lay in between. The germline CDR1 and CDR2 sequences are DFQATT and SNEGSKA (reference sequence). This CDR3 has 11 residues. CDR3 residues: CSARIGETQYF. The CDR3 DNA reads as TGCAGTGCTAGAATAGGGGAGACCCAGTACTTC.

This sequence joins TRBV4-3 and TRBJ1-1; D is perhaps TRBD1 (5 bases). Trimming left V 0 bases short and J 2 bases short, with 10 bases between. CDR3 length: 15 amino acids. The germline V gene encodes CDR1 LGHNA and CDR2 YSLEER. The CDR3 DNA follows: TGCGCCAGCAGCCAAGACGGACACAAAAACACTGAAGCTTTCTTT. Translation gives CASSQDGHKNTEAFF.

This chain joins TRBV18 and TRBJ2-7, with TRBD1 identical over 8 bases. CDR1 KGHSH and CDR2 LQKENI come from the germline V gene. The CDR3 loop spans 15 amino acids. V lost 5 bases to trimming and J lost 0 bases; unmatched junction nucleotides: 6. The CDR3 protein is CASSIQGGHSYEQYF. CDR3 DNA: TGTGCCAGCTCAATACAGGGGGGTCACTCCTACGAGCAGTACTTC.

This clone has just one count. The J gene is TRBJ2-3, the V gene TRBV6-4; D gene uncertain. The ends were cut back, 3 bases at V and 2 bases at J, with 6 bases in the middle. CDR1 is MRHNA and CDR2 is SNTAGT in the germline V gene. The CDR3 covers 13 residues. CDR3 in DNA: TGTGCCAGCAGTGAAGGAGCCACAGATACGCAGTATTTT. It specifies CASSEGATDTQYF.

V gene TRBV7-9 combines with J gene TRBJ1-6; D is uncertain. The CDR3 length is 15 residues. The V end lost 5 bases, the J end lost 4 bases, and 12 bases lay between the germline ends. The germline CDR1 and CDR2 sequences are SEHNR and FQNEAQ (reference sequence). This chain's CDR3 is CASSRSTIYNSPLHF. The CDR3 nucleotides are TGTGCCAGCAGCCGATCGACAATTTATAATTCACCCCTCCACTTT. The full variable domain, in which reference TRBV7-9 and TRBJ1-6 provide the parts outside the CDR3, is DTGVSQNPRHKITKRGQNVTFRCDPISEHNRLYWYRQTLGQGPEFLTYFQNEAQLEKSRLLSDRFSAERPKGSFSTLEIQRTEQGDSAMYLCASSRSTIYNSPLHFGNGTRLTVT.